Sequencing of this T cell receptor beta chain was carried out in a study of early T cells in non-severe SARS-CoV-2 infection. TCRdb re-derived calls from the 5' RACE reads in MiXCR, one entry per CDR3 protein. The table lists some 87,000 distinct CDR3 sequences, roughly 12% of them singletons. The germline V gene encodes CDR1 SNHLY and CDR2 FYNNEI. The CDR3 sequence is 13 residues long. The germline V and J ends were trimmed by 3 bases and 2 bases, with 7 bases remaining between them. The chain has TRBV2 and TRBJ1-1; D is unresolved. What was sequenced was whole blood. This sequence was found in an adult who was a healthcare worker with PCR-confirmed SARS-CoV-2 infection or an uninfected control (not recorded which). CDR3 DNA: TGTGCCAGCAGTGATCAGAGAAACACTGAAGCTTTCTTT. The encoded protein is CASSDQRNTEAFF. The whole variable domain, filled in from reference TRBV2 and TRBJ1-1, reads EPEVTQTPSHQVTQMGQEVILRCVPISNHLYFYWYRQILGQKVEFLVSFYNNEISEKSEIFDDQFSVERPDGSNFTLKIRSTKLEDSAMYFCASSDQRNTEAFFGQGTRLTVV.